The rows below give T cell receptor beta chains drawn from one sample of a study of T cell responses to AZD1222 COVID-19 vaccine. Assay: immunoSEQ multiplex PCR; the TCRdb copy retains only in-frame clones and omits some. The sample consists of some 110,000 clones, roughly nine tenths of them appearing once. The input for sequencing was peripheral blood, taken 28 days after the second AZD1222 dose. Receptor source: an adult who received the AZD1222 COVID-19 vaccine. Both conserved end residues are part of each CDR3. A D gene is named only where the DNA matches it firmly. Clone size, where shown, is once, few, many, or a class for clones that have expanded.

>TRBV7-3|once|.|TRBJ2-1
CASSSLGYNEQFF
TGTGCCAGCAGCTCCCTAGGGTACAATGAGCAGTTCTTC
>TRBV9|.|.|TRBJ2-1
CASSFSDGAYNEQFF
TGTGCCAGCAGCTTTAGCGATGGGGCCTACAATGAGCAGTTCTTC
>TRBV11-2|.|TRBD1|TRBJ1-2
CASSPSEGAFYGYTF
TGTGCCAGCAGCCCATCTGAGGGGGCCTTCTATGGCTACACCTTC
>TRBV7-2|.|.|TRBJ2-7
CASSQERQSRGYEQYF
TGTGCCAGCAGCCAAGAAAGACAGTCAAGGGGATACGAGCAGTACTTC
>TRBV7-2|.|TRBD2|TRBJ2-7
CASSPPLGGRAGYEQYF
TGTGCCAGCAGCCCCCCCCTTGGCGGGAGGGCCGGGTACGAGCAGTACTTC
>TRBV19|.|.|TRBJ1-5
CASSNRESNQPQHF
TGTGCCAGTAGTAACAGGGAAAGCAATCAGCCCCAGCATTTT
>TRBV7-3|.|.|TRBJ2-2
CASSSYTGELFF
TGTGCCAGCAGCTCCTACACCGGGGAGCTGTTTTTT
>TRBV27|.|.|TRBJ1-6
CASSLFGGRGNSPLHF
TGTGCCAGCAGTTTATTTGGGGGGCGCGGAAATTCACCCCTCCACTTT
>TRBV24-1|.|TRBD2|TRBJ2-3
CATSGSSGGRAPDTQYF
TGTGCCACCAGTGGTTCCTCTGGCGGGAGGGCCCCAGATACGCAGTATTTT
>TRBV6-2/TRBV6-3|.|.|TRBJ2-7
CASSFTGYEQYF
TGTGCCAGCAGTTTTACAGGGTACGAGCAGTACTTC
>TRBV28|.|.|TRBJ2-1
CASSLGYEQFF
TGTGCCAGCAGTTTAGGCTATGAGCAGTTCTTC
>TRBV9|.|.|TRBJ1-3
CASSGDRGNTIYF
TGTGCCAGCAGCGGCGACCGTGGAAACACCATATATTTT
>TRBV9|few|.|TRBJ2-1
CASSVLGVNEQFF
TGTGCCAGCAGCGTATTGGGCGTCAATGAGCAGTTCTTC
>TRBV28|.|.|TRBJ1-5
CASSLSVQPQHF
TGTGCCAGCAGTTTATCAGTTCAGCCCCAGCATTTT
>TRBV6-5|.|.|TRBJ2-3
CASSRSSPSTDTQYF
TGTGCCAGCAGTAGAAGCAGTCCTAGCACAGATACGCAGTATTTT
>TRBV9|once|TRBD1|TRBJ1-2
CASSVVTGTVSSGYTF
TGTGCCAGCAGCGTAGTGACAGGGACTGTGTCTAGCGGCTACACCTTC
>TRBV28|.|.|TRBJ2-6
CASSTGGGANVLTF
TGTGCCAGCAGTACAGGAGGTGGGGCCAACGTCCTGACTTTC
>TRBV6-5|once|TRBD1|TRBJ1-1
CASSFPGTGGTEAFF
TGTGCCAGCAGTTTCCCCGGGACAGGGGGCACTGAAGCTTTCTTT
>TRBV6-5|once|.|TRBJ2-3
CASSYSKIIDTQYF
TGTGCCAGCAGTTACTCGAAAATAATAGATACGCAGTATTTT
>TRBV18|.|TRBD2|TRBJ2-1
CASSPRREDEQFF
TGTGCCAGCTCACCGAGGCGGGAGGATGAGCAGTTCTTC
>TRBV6-7|few|TRBD2|TRBJ2-7
CASSYSLAGDNFTSEQYF
TGTGCCAGCAGTTACTCACTAGCGGGAGATAATTTTACATCCGAGCAGTACTTC
>TRBV19|.|.|TRBJ2-7
CASSSSDSPYEQYF
TGTGCCAGTAGCAGCTCAGACAGTCCCTACGAGCAGTACTTC
>TRBV18|.|.|TRBJ1-2
CASSPLENYGYTF
TGTGCCAGCTCACCCCTCGAGAACTATGGCTACACCTTC
>TRBV5-5|.|.|TRBJ2-6
CASSGQRGSGANVLTF
TGTGCCAGCAGCGGACAGAGGGGCTCTGGGGCCAACGTCCTGACTTTC
>TRBV15|.|TRBD1|TRBJ2-2
CATSTWTGGNTGELFF
TGTGCCACCAGCACCTGGACAGGGGGCAACACCGGGGAGCTGTTTTTT
>TRBV11-2|once|TRBD2|TRBJ2-1
CASSPGGRRSYNEQFF
TGTGCCAGCAGCCCGGGGGGGAGGCGATCCTACAATGAGCAGTTCTTC
>TRBV3-1/TRBV3-2|few|.|TRBJ1-1
CASSPAVNTEAFF
TGTGCCAGCAGCCCAGCGGTCAACACTGAAGCTTTCTTT
>TRBV7-2|once|TRBD2|TRBJ2-3
CASSGLAPPDTQYF
TGTGCCAGCAGCGGACTAGCACCTCCAGATACGCAGTATTTT
>TRBV2|.|.|TRBJ2-3
CASSGQLTDTQYF
TGTGCCAGCAGTGGACAGCTGACAGATACGCAGTATTTT
>TRBV3-1/TRBV3-2|.|.|TRBJ2-1
CASSPRTVFREQFF
TGTGCCAGCAGCCCACGGACTGTCTTTCGCGAGCAGTTCTTC
>TRBV2|.|TRBD1|TRBJ1-2
CASSEDRDGGYTF
TGTGCCAGCAGTGAGGACAGGGATGGTGGCTACACCTTC
>TRBV18|.|TRBD2|TRBJ2-3
CASSPPGLASPDTQYF
TGTGCCAGCTCACCACCGGGACTAGCGTCCCCAGATACGCAGTATTTT
>TRBV24-1|.|.|TRBJ2-3
CATPGLLSTDTQYF
TGTGCCACCCCAGGACTACTAAGCACAGATACGCAGTATTTT
>TRBV7-2|few|.|TRBJ2-1
CASSPRTQAGEQFF
TGTGCCAGCAGCCCCAGAACACAGGCCGGTGAGCAGTTCTTC
>TRBV30|.|TRBD1|TRBJ2-7
CACPGQTSYEQYF
TGTGCCTGTCCGGGACAGACCTCCTACGAGCAGTACTTC
>TRBV7-9|.|.|TRBJ2-3
CASSPRTFPGTDTQYF
TGTGCCAGCAGCCCCAGGACTTTCCCCGGCACAGATACGCAGTATTTT
>TRBV10-1|once|.|TRBJ2-2
CASSGPLGDTGELFF
TGCGCCAGCAGTGGCCCCCTGGGGGACACCGGGGAGCTGTTTTTT
>TRBV28|.|.|TRBJ2-5
CASSPPGGETQYF
TGTGCCAGCAGCCCTCCGGGTGGGGAGACCCAGTACTTC
>TRBV27|.|TRBD1|TRBJ2-7
CASSLNRGLYEQYF
TGTGCCAGCAGTTTAAACAGGGGGCTGTACGAGCAGTACTTC
>TRBV18|few|.|TRBJ2-2
CASSKVHLNTGELFF
TGTGCCAGCTCTAAGGTTCACTTGAACACCGGGGAGCTGTTTTTT
>TRBV27|.|.|TRBJ1-1
CASSFARGRADTEAFF
TGTGCCAGCAGTTTCGCGCGTGGACGGGCCGACACTGAAGCTTTCTTT
>TRBV12-3/TRBV12-4|.|.|TRBJ2-5
CASSFWLQETQYF
TGTGCCAGCAGTTTTTGGCTCCAAGAGACCCAGTACTTC
>TRBV9|.|.|TRBJ2-2
CASSRIGGGELFF
TGTGCCAGCAGCCGAATAGGGGGCGGGGAGCTGTTTTTT
>TRBV5-1|.|TRBD2|TRBJ2-7
CASSFRLAGNEQYF
TGCGCCAGCAGCTTCAGGCTAGCGGGCAACGAGCAGTACTTC
>TRBV6-1|.|.|TRBJ1-2
CASSEQLLGHQANYGYTF
TGTGCCAGCAGTGAACAGCTGCTTGGACACCAAGCTAACTATGGCTACACCTTC
>TRBV6-4|.|.|TRBJ1-5
CASSISIGQPQHF
TGTGCCAGCAGTATCTCGATCGGGCAGCCCCAGCATTTT